These 27 T cell receptor beta chains were sequenced from one sample in a study of blood T cell repertoires in COVID-19 (dated by TCRdb to between 2020 and 2021). Libraries were constructed by the immunoSEQ multiplex PCR assay. This immuneACCESS table, as held by TCRdb, lists in-frame sequences with V and J called but not all clones. Of the missing ones, under half trace to an unresolved V gene in checked studies; the others have no known cause. For this sample the table gives about 220,000 clones, of which about nine tenths were detected only once. The biggest ten clones account for just over 2.5% of the sample. The sequencing input was PBMCs or T cells enriched from blood (not recorded which). The receptor source for this set is a woman in her twenties or thirties who had recovered from COVID-19.

This clone was detected only once. CDR3 in amino acids: CASRSGQGYTEAFF. In nucleotides, the CDR3 is TGTGCCAGTAGGTCGGGACAGGGGTATACTGAAGCTTTCTTT. The J gene is TRBJ1-1, the V gene TRBV19, with 10 bases identical to TRBD1. Looked up from germline, CDR1 is LNHDA and CDR2 is SQIVND (reference sequence). The CDR3 is 14 amino acids. The ends lost 6 bases at V and 5 bases at J; junction bases unmatched: 6.

The V call is TRBV7-3, the J call TRBJ1-2; no reliable D call. Germline V gene lookup returns CDR1 SGHTA and CDR2 FQGTGA. Deletions cut 5 bases from V and 2 bases from J, with 12 bases between. The CDR3 runs 14 residues. CDR3 region: CASSPRAGNYGYTF. CDR3 nucleotides: TGTGCCAGCAGCCCCCGCGCGGGAAACTATGGCTACACCTTC.

This chain uses TRBV6-5 with TRBJ1-6, with 9 positions matching TRBD1. Germline V lookup: CDR1 MNHEY, CDR2 SVGAGI. This CDR3 is built from 15 residues. The J segment lost 5 bases and the V segment lost 2 bases, leaving 1 base of the junction unmatched. The CDR3 sequence: CASSYGTGNNSPLHF. CDR3 coding DNA: TGTGCCAGCAGTTACGGGACAGGGAATAATTCACCCCTCCACTTT.

This chain uses TRBV9 with TRBJ1-2; 9 bases map to TRBD1. This CDR3 has 15 amino acids. Trimming cost V 2 bases and J 7 bases; bases outside gene matches: 9. Germline assignment: CDR1 SGDLS and CDR2 YYNGEE. CDR3: CASSVASQGAPGYTF. The CDR3 nucleotides are TGTGCCAGCAGCGTGGCCTCACAGGGGGCGCCTGGCTACACCTTC.

CDR3 in amino acids: CASRGQNTGELFF. In DNA form, the CDR3 reads TGTGCCAGCAGGGGACAGAACACCGGGGAGCTGTTTTTT. This chain links TRBV27 with TRBJ2-2; a weak D match, TRBD1 (6 bases). Germline loops: CDR1 MNHEY, CDR2 SMNVEV (reference sequence). V dropped 6 bases and J dropped 1 base, with 6 bases sitting between them. The CDR3 runs to 13 residues.

The rearrangement joins TRBV7-2 to TRBJ1-2; a weak D match, TRBD1 (6 bases). CDR1 is SGHTA, CDR2 FQGNSA, per germline. The CDR3 is 16 amino acids. V was cut by 5 bases and J by 4 bases, with 20 bases left in between. In DNA form, the CDR3 reads TGTGCCAGCAGCCCATCACAGGGTGTCCATTCCTATGGCTACACCTTC. It codes for CASSPSQGVHSYGYTF.

This clone was detected once. One end of the junction does not line up with germline, which may come from a read error. The chain joins TRBV6-1 to TRBJ1-2; D unclear. CDR1 is MNHNS and CDR2 is SASEGT in the germline V gene. This CDR3 region has 14 residues. The CDR3 nucleotides are TGTGCCAGCGGTGAAATCCGAGTTGGCTATGGCTACACCTTC. It specifies CASGEIRVGYGYTF.

The chain links TRBV3-1 (or the pseudogene TRBV3-2) to TRBJ2-3; tentatively, D is TRBD2 (5 bases). CDR3 length: 14 amino acids. CDR1 and CDR2 (germline): LGHDT, YNNKEL (reference sequence). The V gene lost 2 bases and the J gene lost 6 bases, with 12 bases spanning the gap. The chain's CDR3 is CASSQTSVTDTQYF. The CDR3 DNA is TGTGCCAGCAGCCAAACTAGTGTGACGGATACGCAGTATTTT.

This clone was seen a few times. The CDR3 DNA reads TGTGCCAGCAGCCCACCGTTATGGGACAGGGTCCTGAGGTCCTACGAGCAGTACTTC. Translated: CASSPPLWDRVLRSYEQYF. The J gene is TRBJ2-7, the V gene TRBV6-2 or TRBV6-3, with 9 bases identical to TRBD1. The V segment lost 6 bases and the J segment 1 base; nucleotides outside the gene matches: 19. Germline CDR1 reads MNHEY; CDR2 reads SVGEGT. This CDR3 comprises 19 residues.

This chain connects TRBV5-1 to TRBJ2-5; D call uncertain. V was shortened by 1 base and J by 2 bases, with 9 bases between the two germline ends. The germline CDR1 and CDR2 sequences are SGHRS and YFSETQ. This CDR3 comprises 14 residues. The CDR3 sequence: CASSLTEPQETQYF. DNA for the CDR3: TGCGCCAGCAGCTTGACAGAACCTCAAGAGACCCAGTACTTC.

The chain employs TRBV9 and TRBJ1-1, with no clear D. The ends were cut back, 0 bases at V and 3 bases at J, with 9 bases in the middle. This CDR3 is built from 14 residues. Germline V gene lookup returns CDR1 SGDLS and CDR2 YYNGEE. The CDR3 DNA reads TGTGCCAGCAGCGTAGGCAGGTGGGACACTGAAGCTTTCTTT. Encoded protein: CASSVGRWDTEAFF.

The rearrangement links TRBV6-2 or TRBV6-3 to TRBJ1-2; unclear D gene. Trimming pared 2 bases from V and 1 base from J, leaving 8 bases between. This CDR3 is built from 14 residues. Germline V CDR1 and CDR2: MNHEY, SVGEGT. The chain's CDR3 is CASSYVPINYGYTF. The CDR3 DNA sequence: TGTGCCAGCAGTTACGTTCCCATTAACTATGGCTACACCTTC.

Only a few counts were recorded for this clone. The chain carries TRBV7-2 and TRBJ2-7; D might be TRBD1 (6 bases). V was clipped by 6 bases and J by 3 bases, with 18 bases between them. Germline CDR1 reads SGHTA; CDR2 reads FQGNSA. The CDR3 is 15 residues long. CDR3 in DNA: TGTGCCAGCAGTTCAGGGGTCTCTAAAGTCTACGAGCAGTACTTC. This sequence encodes CASSSGVSKVYEQYF.

This clone has more than one count but fewer than ten. The chain joins TRBV29-1 to TRBJ1-2; D is undetermined. V dropped 1 base and J dropped 2 bases, with 20 bases sitting between them. Germline CDR1 and CDR2: SQVTM and ANQGSEA. The CDR3 loop spans 17 amino acids. CDR3 sequence reads: CSVEGQGPAFVNYGYTF. The CDR3 coding sequence is TGCAGCGTTGAAGGACAAGGCCCAGCTTTCGTCAACTATGGCTACACCTTC.

The chain couples TRBV4-1 to TRBJ1-4; TRBD1 aligns across 7 bases. Per germline, CDR1 MGHRA and CDR2 YSYEKL. V shed 2 bases, J shed 8 bases, and the junction held 8 bases outside the gene matches. This CDR3 has 15 amino acids. CDR3 in amino acids: CASSQNPGGGEKLFF. Written as DNA, the CDR3 is TGCGCCAGCAGCCAAAACCCAGGGGGTGGGGAAAAACTGTTTTTT.

V usage is TRBV7-8 and J usage is TRBJ2-7, with TRBD1 as a possible D gene (6 bases). Per germline, CDR1 SGHVS and CDR2 FQNEAQ. The CDR3 has 15 residues. V was cut by 1 base and J by 4 bases, with 14 bases left in between. The CDR3 DNA sequence: TGTGCCAGCAGCTTAGGGTCTAGGGGGAAGTACGAGCAGTACTTC. It yields the protein CASSLGSRGKYEQYF. The whole variable domain, filled in from reference TRBV7-8 and TRBJ2-7, reads GAGVSQSPRYKVAKRGQDVALRCDPISGHVSLFWYQQALGQGPEFLTYFQNEAQLDKSGLPSDRFFAERPEGSVSTLKIQRTQQEDSAVYLCASSLGSRGKYEQYFGPGTRLTVT.

The chain is built from TRBV11-2 and TRBJ2-3; tentative D call: TRBD2 (7 bases). This CDR3 is built from 17 residues. Looked up from germline, CDR1 is SGHAT and CDR2 is FQNNGV. Trimming removed 0 bases from V and 2 bases from J, with 15 bases in between. CDR3 in DNA: TGTGCCAGCAGCTTAGATCTTCGGGGGGCCCCCACAGATACGCAGTATTTT. Translated, it gives CASSLDLRGAPTDTQYF.

This chain links TRBV7-6 with TRBJ2-7; tentatively, D is TRBD1 (6 bases). The V end was cut by 5 bases, the J end by 3 bases, with 26 bases between. Germline CDR1 and CDR2: SGHVS and FNYEAQ. This CDR3 is built from 18 residues. CDR3 sequence (DNA): TGTGCCAGCAGCATCTCCCCGAAACAGGGTGATAATAGCTACGAGCAGTACTTC. Residues: CASSISPKQGDNSYEQYF. The variable domain in full, completed from reference TRBV7-6 and TRBJ2-7, reads GAGVSQSPRYKVTKRGQDVALRCDPISGHVSLYWYRQALGQGPEFLTYFNYEAQQDKSGLPNDRFSAERPEGSISTLTIQRTEQRDSAMYRCASSISPKQGDNSYEQYFGPGTRLTVT.

This clone was found once. This sequence joins TRBV29-1 and TRBJ2-7; D may be TRBD2 (6 bases). The germline V gene has CDR1 SQVTM and CDR2 ANQGSEA. This CDR3 region has 13 residues. V was cut by 4 bases and J by 0 bases, with 10 bases left in between. The CDR3, as DNA: TGCAGCGTTGTGCGGGGTCACTCCTACGAGCAGTACTTC. Translation gives CSVVRGHSYEQYF.

CDR3: CASSRRVGQPQHF. In DNA form, the CDR3 reads TGTGCCAGCAGTAGGAGGGTAGGTCAGCCCCAGCATTTT. The V and J genes are TRBV6-5 and TRBJ1-5, with D uncertain. CDR1 MNHEY and CDR2 SVGAGI come from the germline V gene. The V end lost 5 bases, the J end lost 6 bases, and 11 bases lay between the germline ends. There are 13 residues in the CDR3.

This clone was seen once. The V gene is TRBV6-5, the J gene TRBJ1-2; TRBD1 aligns across 7 bases. The CDR3 runs 15 residues. Germline CDR1 and CDR2: MNHEY and SVGAGI. V was pared by 6 bases and J by 3 bases, with 10 bases of the junction left unmatched. CDR3 in DNA: TGTGCCAGCAGGGGGGGCCGGGACAGTCACTATGGCTACACCTTC. It translates to CASRGGRDSHYGYTF.

This clone was counted between two and nine times. The chain is built from TRBV6-1 and TRBJ1-6; possibly TRBD1 for D (5 bases). The V gene lost 4 bases and the J gene lost 6 bases, with 19 bases spanning the gap. Germline V lookup: CDR1 MNHNS, CDR2 SASEGT. This CDR3 is built from 17 residues. The chain's CDR3 is CASSVGKGAGVNSPLHF. The CDR3, as DNA: TGTGCCAGCAGTGTTGGGAAGGGAGCGGGGGTTAATTCACCCCTCCACTTT.

This rearrangement joins TRBV18 to TRBJ1-1, with a possible D match to TRBD1 (5 bases). Germline V gene sequence: CDR1 KGHSH, CDR2 LQKENI. This CDR3 is built from 13 residues. Between the trimmed V and J ends, which lost 5 bases and 3 bases, there was a span of 10 bases. The CDR3 here is CASSGGGDTEAFF. CDR3 bases: TGTGCCAGCTCAGGGGGAGGGGACACTGAAGCTTTCTTT.

This rearrangement joins TRBV28 to TRBJ1-2; TRBD1 is a possible D gene (6 bases). Germline V gene sequence: CDR1 MDHEN, CDR2 SYDVKM. The CDR3 is 13 residues long. V was clipped by 3 bases and J by 5 bases, with 10 bases between them. The CDR3 DNA follows: TGTGCCAGCAGTTTCACAGGGCTATATGGCTACACCTTC. Amino acids: CASSFTGLYGYTF.

The chain recombines TRBV7-8 with TRBJ1-5; unclear D gene. The germline CDR1 and CDR2 sequences are SGHVS and FQNEAQ. This CDR3 contains 14 residues. Trimming removed 5 bases from V and 3 bases from J, with 11 bases in between. The CDR3 loop is CASSPSEHNQPQHF. The CDR3 bases are TGTGCCAGCAGCCCCTCCGAGCACAATCAGCCCCAGCATTTT. The variable domain in full, with the rest retrieved from reference TRBV7-8 and TRBJ1-5, is GAGVSQSPRYKVAKRGQDVALRCDPISGHVSLFWYQQALGQGPEFLTYFQNEAQLDKSGLPSDRFFAERPEGSVSTLKIQRTQQEDSAVYLCASSPSEHNQPQHFGDGTRLSIL.

The V and J genes are TRBV5-5 and TRBJ1-1; possibly TRBD1 for D (5 bases). The CDR3 is made up of 14 amino acids. Germline V CDR1 and CDR2: SGHKS, YYEKEE (reference sequence). V lost 0 bases, J lost 11 bases, and 17 bases lay in between. Here the CDR3 reads CASSLDGRLAGAFF. CDR3 in DNA: TGTGCCAGCAGCTTGGACGGCAGGTTAGCAGGGGCTTTCTTT.

This clone was detected many times. V gene TRBV3-1 (or the pseudogene TRBV3-2) combines with J gene TRBJ1-4; no definite D call. CDR1 and CDR2 (germline): LGHDT, YNNKEL (reference sequence). This CDR3 is 15 amino acids long. Between the trimmed V and J ends, which lost 4 bases and 6 bases, there was a span of 15 bases. CDR3 sequence reads: CASSPGGLRHEKLFF. The CDR3, as DNA: TGTGCCAGCAGCCCAGGAGGTTTACGACATGAAAAACTGTTTTTT.